This T cell receptor (beta chain) was retrieved from a study of spatial heterogeneity in lung cancer. Time point: sample taken at primary tumor resection. Sequencing was performed on whole RNA extracted from tumor and nontumor lung tissue, or from frozen PBMC, and the material was left unsorted. MiXCR, applied by TCRdb to the 5' RACE reads, yields one record per CDR3 protein. The sample comprises 40,000 to 45,000 distinct CDR3 sequences, roughly 15% of which are singletons, and around three fifths rests with the top ten. Germline CDR1 and CDR2: GTSNPN and SVGIG (reference sequence). This CDR3 is built from 11 residues. Trimming stripped 6 bases from V and 2 bases from J, with 4 bases between.

The chain joins TRBV30 to TRBJ2-2; unclear D gene. This sequence was found in a male donor with early-stage non-small cell lung cancer. The sample here was PBMCs, taken at surgery. This CDR3 is CACHNTGELFF. The CDR3 region has the DNA TGTGCCTGCCATAACACCGGGGAGCTGTTTTTT. Drawing the rest from reference TRBV30 and TRBJ2-2, the complete variable domain is SQTIHQWPATLVQPVGSPLSLECTVEGTSNPNLYWYRQAAGRGLQLLFYSVGIGQISSEVPQNLSASRPQDRQFILSSKKLLLSDSGFYLCACHNTGELFFGEGSRLTVL.